The clone carrying this TCR beta chain was observed at least ten times. Sequenced by immunoSEQ multiplex PCR; TCRdb stores in-frame clones only, minus some. The sample contains tens of thousands of clones, none of them singletons. This specimen comes from a study of T cells after posttransplantation cyclophosphamide. CDR3 length: 16 amino acids. The V gene's germline CDR1 is SGDLS and CDR2 YYNGEE. The germline V and J ends were trimmed by 0 bases and 4 bases, with 13 bases remaining between them. Sequencing was performed on PBMCs. The TCR was taken from a middle-aged man in good health, CMV-negative, and a related stem cell transplant donor. This chain links TRBV9 with TRBJ1-4, with D perhaps matching TRBD1 (6 bases). This chain's CDR3 is CASSVGRTAVNEKLFF. The CDR3 nucleotides are TGTGCCAGCAGCGTAGGAAGGACAGCCGTTAATGAAAAACTGTTTTTT.